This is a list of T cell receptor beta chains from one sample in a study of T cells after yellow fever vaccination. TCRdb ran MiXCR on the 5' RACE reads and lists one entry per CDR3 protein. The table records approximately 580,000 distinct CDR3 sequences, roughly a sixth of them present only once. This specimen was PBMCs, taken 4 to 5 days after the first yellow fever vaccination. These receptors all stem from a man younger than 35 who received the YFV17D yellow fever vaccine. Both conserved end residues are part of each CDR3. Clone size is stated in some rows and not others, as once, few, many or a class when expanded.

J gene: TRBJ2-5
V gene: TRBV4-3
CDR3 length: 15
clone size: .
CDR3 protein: CASSHWTSGQETQYF

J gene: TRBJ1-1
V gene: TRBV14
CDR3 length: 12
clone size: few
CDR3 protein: CASSHRTGGAFF

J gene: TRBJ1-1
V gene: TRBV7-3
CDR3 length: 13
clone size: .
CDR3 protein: CASSLWANTEAFF

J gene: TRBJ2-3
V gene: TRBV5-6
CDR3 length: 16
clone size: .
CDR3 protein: CASSFRGPGGTDTQYF

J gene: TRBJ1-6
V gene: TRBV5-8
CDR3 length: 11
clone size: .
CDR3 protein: CASVWDSPLHF

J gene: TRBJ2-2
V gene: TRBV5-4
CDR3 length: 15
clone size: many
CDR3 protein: CASSSGTGHTGELFF

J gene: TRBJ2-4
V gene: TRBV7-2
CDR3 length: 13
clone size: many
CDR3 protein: CASSLRGENIQYF

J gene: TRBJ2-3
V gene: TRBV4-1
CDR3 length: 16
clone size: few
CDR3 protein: CASSHPLGLGTDTQYF

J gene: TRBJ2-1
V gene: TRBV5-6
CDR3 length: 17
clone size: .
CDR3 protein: CASSLDRGPTSYNEQFF

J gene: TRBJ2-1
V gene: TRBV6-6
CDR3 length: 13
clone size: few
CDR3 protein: CASTQGYYNEQFF

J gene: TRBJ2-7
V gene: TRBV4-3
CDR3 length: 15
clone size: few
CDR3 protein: CASSYAGTGRYEQYF

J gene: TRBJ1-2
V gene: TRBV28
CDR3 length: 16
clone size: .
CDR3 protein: CASTPAGASRIYGYTF

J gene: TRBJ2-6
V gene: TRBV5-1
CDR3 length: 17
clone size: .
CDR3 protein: CASSLIGFLSGANVLTF

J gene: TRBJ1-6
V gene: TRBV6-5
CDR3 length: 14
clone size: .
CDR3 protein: CASSRDREDSPLHF

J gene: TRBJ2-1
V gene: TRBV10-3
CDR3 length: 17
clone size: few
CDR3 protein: CATPGKELAGGDNEQFF

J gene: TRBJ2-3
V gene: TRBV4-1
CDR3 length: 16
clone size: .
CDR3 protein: CASSLPRGQPTDTQYF

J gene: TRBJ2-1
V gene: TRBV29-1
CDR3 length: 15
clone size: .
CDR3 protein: CSVPRDRVSYNEQFF

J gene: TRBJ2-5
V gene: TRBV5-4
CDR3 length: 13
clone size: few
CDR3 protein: CASSSSNEETQYF

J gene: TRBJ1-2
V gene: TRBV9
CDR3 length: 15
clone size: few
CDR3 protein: CASSVGVLANYGYTF

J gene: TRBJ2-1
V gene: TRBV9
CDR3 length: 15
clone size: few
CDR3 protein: CASSRFSDLYNEQFF

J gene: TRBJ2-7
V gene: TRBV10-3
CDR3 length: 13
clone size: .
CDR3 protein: CAIRGEGGSEQYF

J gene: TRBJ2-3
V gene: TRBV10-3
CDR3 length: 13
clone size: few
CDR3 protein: CAISRRGTDTQYF

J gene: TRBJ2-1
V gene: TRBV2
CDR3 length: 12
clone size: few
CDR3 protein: CASTIGYNEQFF

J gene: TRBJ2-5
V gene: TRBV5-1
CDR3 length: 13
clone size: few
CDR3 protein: CASTTGERETQYF

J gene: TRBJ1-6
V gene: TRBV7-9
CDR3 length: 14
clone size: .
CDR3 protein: CASSRRTDNSPLHF

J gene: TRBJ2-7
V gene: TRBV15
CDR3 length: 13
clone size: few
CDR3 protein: CATSRVGVYEQYF

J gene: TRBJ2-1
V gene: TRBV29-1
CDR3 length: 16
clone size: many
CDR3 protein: CSVDAMDRALYNEQFF

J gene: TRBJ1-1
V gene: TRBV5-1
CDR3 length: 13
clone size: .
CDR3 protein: CASSLRSGTEAFF

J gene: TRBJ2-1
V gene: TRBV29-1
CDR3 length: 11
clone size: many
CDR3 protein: CSVEGINEQFF

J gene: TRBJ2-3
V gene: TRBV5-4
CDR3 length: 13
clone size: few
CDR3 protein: CASSAWKTDTQYF

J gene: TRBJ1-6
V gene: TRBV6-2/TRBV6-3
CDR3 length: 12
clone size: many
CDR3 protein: CASSFGDSPLHF

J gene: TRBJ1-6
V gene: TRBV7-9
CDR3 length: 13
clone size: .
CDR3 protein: CASSLEVPAHLHF

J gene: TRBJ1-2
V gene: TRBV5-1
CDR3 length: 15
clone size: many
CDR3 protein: CASSPTRGFNNGYTF

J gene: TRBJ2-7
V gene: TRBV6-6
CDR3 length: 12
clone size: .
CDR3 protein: CASSSAVNEQYF

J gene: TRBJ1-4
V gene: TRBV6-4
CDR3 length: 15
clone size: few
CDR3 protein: CASIPPADRREKLFF